This TCR beta chain was captured by sequencing in a study of Tregs in tolerant kidney transplant recipients. General observations from the study: Biological reproducibility was not directly addressed in this study.

The CDR3 extends over 12 amino acids. V lost 0 bases and J lost 5, with 4 bases in between. Germline V gives CDR1 SGHRS, CDR2 YFSETQ. Unstimulated Tregs (CD4+CD25+CD127-) and CD4+CD25- non-Tregs were sorted from PBMCs. Assay used: immunoSEQ multiplex PCR; TCRdb lists only in-frame clones, some missing. This table has 200,000 to 300,000 clones, approximately 83% appearing once. The count of this clone is one. The target antigen is unknown. The material sequenced was CD4+ T cells from blood. The gene calls are TRBV5-1 and TRBJ2-3; D not resolved. The receptor's source is a human donor in good health. The CDR3 region has the DNA TGCGCCAGCAGCTTGGGGGTAGATACGCAGTATTTT. Protein sequence: CASSLGVDTQYF.